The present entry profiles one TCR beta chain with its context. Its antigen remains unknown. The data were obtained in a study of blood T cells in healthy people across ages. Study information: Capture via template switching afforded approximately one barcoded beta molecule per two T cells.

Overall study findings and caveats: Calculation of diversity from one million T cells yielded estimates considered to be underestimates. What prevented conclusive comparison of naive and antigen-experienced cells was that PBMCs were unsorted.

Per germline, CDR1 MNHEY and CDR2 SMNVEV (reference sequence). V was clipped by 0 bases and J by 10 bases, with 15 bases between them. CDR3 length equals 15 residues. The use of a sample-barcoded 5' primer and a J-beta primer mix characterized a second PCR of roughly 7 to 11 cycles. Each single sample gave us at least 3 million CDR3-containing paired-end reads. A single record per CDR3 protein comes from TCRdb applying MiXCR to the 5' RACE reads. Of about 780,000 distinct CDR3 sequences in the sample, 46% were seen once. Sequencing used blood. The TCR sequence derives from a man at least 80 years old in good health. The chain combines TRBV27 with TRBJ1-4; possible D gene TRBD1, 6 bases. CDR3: CASSLSYREVGKLFF. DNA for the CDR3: TGTGCCAGCAGTTTATCGTACAGGGAAGTTGGAAAACTGTTTTTT.